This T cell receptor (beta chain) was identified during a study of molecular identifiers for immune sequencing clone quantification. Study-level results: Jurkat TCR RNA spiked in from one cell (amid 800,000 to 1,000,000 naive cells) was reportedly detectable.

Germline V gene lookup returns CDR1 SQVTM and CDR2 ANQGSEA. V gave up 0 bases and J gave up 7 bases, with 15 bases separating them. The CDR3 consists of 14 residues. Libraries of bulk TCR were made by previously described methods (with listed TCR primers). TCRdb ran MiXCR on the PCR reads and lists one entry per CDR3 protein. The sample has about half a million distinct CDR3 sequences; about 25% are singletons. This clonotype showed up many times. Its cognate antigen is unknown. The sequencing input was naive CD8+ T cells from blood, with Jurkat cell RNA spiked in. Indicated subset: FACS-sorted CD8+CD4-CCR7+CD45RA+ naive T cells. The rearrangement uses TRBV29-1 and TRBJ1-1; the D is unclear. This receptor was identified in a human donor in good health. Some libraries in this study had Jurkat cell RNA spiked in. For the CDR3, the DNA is TGCAGCGTTGAAGAAGGCAGGAAAGTGGGTGAAGCTTTCTTT. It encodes CSVEEGRKVGEAFF.